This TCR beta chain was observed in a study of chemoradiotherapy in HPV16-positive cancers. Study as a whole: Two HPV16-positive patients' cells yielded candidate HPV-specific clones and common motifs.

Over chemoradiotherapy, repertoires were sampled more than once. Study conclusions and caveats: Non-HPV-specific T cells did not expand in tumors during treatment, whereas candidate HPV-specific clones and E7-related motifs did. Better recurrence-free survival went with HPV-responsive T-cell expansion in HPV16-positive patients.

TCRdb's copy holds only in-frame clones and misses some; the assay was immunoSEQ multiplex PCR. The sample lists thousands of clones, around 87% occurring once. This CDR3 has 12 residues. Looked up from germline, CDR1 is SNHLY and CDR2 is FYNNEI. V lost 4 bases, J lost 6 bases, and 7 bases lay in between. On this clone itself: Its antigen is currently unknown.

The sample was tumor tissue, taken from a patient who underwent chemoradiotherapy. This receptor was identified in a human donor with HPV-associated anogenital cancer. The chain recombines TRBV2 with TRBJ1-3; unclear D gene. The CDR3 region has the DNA TGTGCCAGCAGTGTTTTCCAAAACACCATATATTTT. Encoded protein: CASSVFQNTIYF.